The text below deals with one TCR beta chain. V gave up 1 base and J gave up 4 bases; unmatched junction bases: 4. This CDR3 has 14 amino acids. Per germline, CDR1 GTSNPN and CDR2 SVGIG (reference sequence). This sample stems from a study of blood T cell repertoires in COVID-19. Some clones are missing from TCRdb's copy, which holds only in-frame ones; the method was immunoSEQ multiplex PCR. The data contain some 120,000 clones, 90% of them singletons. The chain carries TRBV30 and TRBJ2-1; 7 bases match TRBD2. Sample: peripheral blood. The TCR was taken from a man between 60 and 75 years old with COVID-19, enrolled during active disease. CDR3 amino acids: CAWSDKRDYNEQFF. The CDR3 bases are TGTGCCTGGAGTGATAAGCGGGATTACAATGAGCAGTTCTTC.